This is a list of T cell receptor beta chains from one sample in a study of shared clonotypes between healthy human individuals. The data were produced by immunoSEQ multiplex PCR, yet TCRdb's version contains in-frame clones alone and is incomplete. Of a few hundred thousand clones in the sample, around 67% are singletons; the top ten hold around 10%. Sample: memory CD4+ T cells sorted from blood. These receptors were taken from a man between 25 and 39 years old in good health. The CDR3 runs from the conserved cysteine through the conserved F or W. D genes are given only for firm matches. Not every row has a clone size; where given, it reads once, few, many or a size class.

V: TRBV5-6
D: NA
size: NA
J: TRBJ1-1
CDR3: CASSFLFQGRDTEAFF
DNA: TGTGCCAGCAGCTTTCTATTTCAGGGGAGGGACACTGAAGCTTTCTTT

V: TRBV18
D: TRBD2
size: few
J: TRBJ2-2
CDR3: CASDKSSGGNTGELFF
DNA: TGTGCCAGCGACAAGTCTAGCGGGGGGAACACCGGGGAGCTGTTTTTT

V: TRBV5-6
D: NA
size: NA
J: TRBJ2-1
CDR3: CASSPIYNEQFF
DNA: TGTGCCAGCAGCCCGATCTACAATGAGCAGTTCTTC

V: TRBV6-5
D: NA
size: NA
J: TRBJ2-1
CDR3: CASSYSRGKQFF
DNA: TGTGCCAGCAGTTACTCGCGGGGCAAGCAGTTCTTC

V: TRBV6-6
D: TRBD2
size: NA
J: TRBJ2-3
CDR3: CASSSVGRGFGRQYF
DNA: TGTGCCAGCAGTTCCGTGGGGCGGGGGTTCGGGAGGCAGTATTTT

V: TRBV10-1
D: NA
size: once
J: TRBJ2-1
CDR3: CASSERAGPSYNEQFF
DNA: TGCGCCAGCAGTGAAAGAGCGGGCCCGTCCTACAATGAGCAGTTCTTC

V: TRBV7-2
D: NA
size: NA
J: TRBJ1-2
CDR3: CASSQGAGADWNGYTF
DNA: TGTGCCAGCAGCCAAGGCGCTGGGGCCGACTGGAATGGCTACACCTTC

V: TRBV27
D: TRBD2
size: NA
J: TRBJ2-7
CDR3: CASSSSGSAGPYEQYF
DNA: TGTGCCAGCAGTTCTAGCGGGAGTGCCGGTCCCTACGAGCAGTACTTC

V: TRBV27
D: NA
size: NA
J: TRBJ2-3
CDR3: CASSLRAPESGRLGYTDTQYF
DNA: TGTGCCAGCAGTTTAAGGGCCCCGGAGTCCGGACGACTCGGGTACACAGATACGCAGTATTTT

V: TRBV5-1
D: TRBD1
size: few
J: TRBJ1-2
CDR3: CASSSQGGLSGYTF
DNA: TGCGCCAGCAGCTCACAAGGGGGCCTAAGTGGCTACACCTTC

V: TRBV5-1
D: NA
size: few
J: TRBJ2-7
CDR3: CASSLTEASRSVKQYF
DNA: TGCGCCAGCAGCTTAACCGAGGCTAGCCGGTCCGTTAAGCAGTACTTC

V: TRBV5-1
D: NA
size: few
J: TRBJ2-2
CDR3: CASSLGLGMTGELFF
DNA: TGCGCCAGCAGCTTGGGGCTAGGTATGACCGGGGAGCTGTTTTTT

V: TRBV30
D: NA
size: once
J: TRBJ2-4
CDR3: CAWSASKNIQYF
DNA: TGTGCCTGGAGCGCATCCAAAAACATTCAGTACTTC

V: TRBV4-1
D: TRBD2
size: NA
J: TRBJ2-2
CDR3: CASSQGLAGAGELFF
DNA: TGCGCCAGCAGCCAAGGACTAGCGGGAGCCGGGGAGCTGTTTTTT

V: TRBV5-4
D: NA
size: few
J: TRBJ2-7
CDR3: CASSSGQGRSYEQYF
DNA: TGTGCCAGCAGCTCGGGGCAGGGACGATCCTACGAGCAGTACTTC

V: TRBV10-3
D: NA
size: few
J: TRBJ1-2
CDR3: CAVTTSNYGYTF
DNA: TGTGCCGTGACAACTTCTAACTATGGCTACACCTTC

V: TRBV18
D: NA
size: NA
J: TRBJ2-1
CDR3: CASSPAGLGEQFF
DNA: TGTGCCAGCTCACCAGCCGGATTGGGTGAGCAGTTCTTC

V: TRBV9
D: TRBD2
size: NA
J: TRBJ2-5
CDR3: CASSERTSGRANQETQYF
DNA: TGTGCCAGCAGCGAGAGGACTAGCGGGAGGGCCAACCAAGAGACCCAGTACTTC

V: TRBV6-1
D: TRBD2
size: NA
J: TRBJ2-7
CDR3: CASRAGTSPYEQYF
DNA: TGTGCCAGCAGAGCCGGGACTAGCCCCTACGAGCAGTACTTC

V: TRBV5-4
D: TRBD2
size: NA
J: TRBJ2-1
CDR3: CASSPGTSGRVGQFF
DNA: TGTGCCAGCAGCCCCGGGACTAGCGGGAGGGTTGGGCAGTTCTTC

V: TRBV19
D: TRBD1
size: many
J: TRBJ1-5
CDR3: CASSHRGGDQPQHF
DNA: TGTGCCAGTAGTCACAGGGGGGGGGATCAGCCCCAGCATTTT

V: TRBV7-6
D: NA
size: NA
J: TRBJ1-1
CDR3: CASSFTSGGIGTEAFF
DNA: TGTGCCAGCAGCTTTACTTCGGGGGGCATAGGCACTGAAGCTTTCTTT

V: TRBV28
D: NA
size: NA
J: TRBJ1-1
CDR3: CASTLFQNTEAFF
DNA: TGTGCCAGCACCCTTTTTCAGAACACTGAAGCTTTCTTT

V: TRBV5-1
D: TRBD1
size: many
J: TRBJ1-1
CDR3: CASSFRQGRTTEAFF
DNA: TGCGCCAGCAGCTTTAGACAGGGGAGGACCACTGAAGCTTTCTTT

V: TRBV5-5
D: TRBD1
size: NA
J: TRBJ2-7
CDR3: CASSLTGTVYEQYF
DNA: TGTGCCAGCAGCTTGACCGGGACAGTTTACGAGCAGTACTTC

V: TRBV5-1
D: NA
size: NA
J: TRBJ1-3
CDR3: CASTPYGPGNTIYF
DNA: TGCGCCAGCACCCCATATGGACCCGGAAACACCATATATTTT

V: TRBV5-5
D: NA
size: few
J: TRBJ1-1
CDR3: CASSLAWGVNTEAFF
DNA: TGTGCCAGCAGCTTGGCCTGGGGGGTGAACACTGAAGCTTTCTTT

V: TRBV5-5
D: NA
size: NA
J: TRBJ2-6
CDR3: CASSMGVGSGANVLTF
DNA: TGTGCCAGCAGCATGGGTGTGGGCTCTGGGGCCAACGTCCTGACTTTC

V: TRBV4-3
D: TRBD2
size: NA
J: TRBJ2-5
CDR3: CASSQAGGPLETQYF
DNA: TGCGCCAGCAGCCAAGCGGGAGGGCCCCTGGAGACCCAGTACTTC

V: TRBV28
D: NA
size: NA
J: TRBJ2-7
CDR3: CASGLGGFTYEQYF
DNA: TGTGCCAGCGGGCTTGGGGGGTTTACCTACGAGCAGTACTTC

V: TRBV5-1
D: TRBD2
size: NA
J: TRBJ2-7
CDR3: CASSELGRAGDEQYF
DNA: TGCGCCAGCAGCGAACTAGGGAGGGCCGGCGACGAGCAGTACTTC

V: TRBV30
D: TRBD1
size: NA
J: TRBJ1-1
CDR3: CAWNFIRAGQGRTEAFF
DNA: TGTGCCTGGAACTTCATTAGAGCCGGACAGGGGAGGACTGAAGCTTTCTTT

V: TRBV6-6
D: TRBD1
size: NA
J: TRBJ1-1
CDR3: CASSSTGSEAFF
DNA: TGTGCCAGCAGCTCGACAGGGAGTGAAGCTTTCTTT

V: TRBV28
D: NA
size: NA
J: TRBJ1-3
CDR3: CASSSQDRYSGNTIYF
DNA: TGTGCCAGCAGTTCCCAGGACAGATACTCTGGAAACACCATATATTTT

V: TRBV7-8
D: TRBD2
size: few
J: TRBJ2-5
CDR3: CASSWGGSGSEETQYF
DNA: TGTGCCAGCAGCTGGGGGGGTAGCGGGAGCGAAGAGACCCAGTACTTC

V: TRBV5-4
D: NA
size: NA
J: TRBJ2-3
CDR3: CASSGGPVGSDTQYF
DNA: TGTGCCAGCAGCGGGGGGCCCGTTGGTTCAGATACGCAGTATTTT

V: TRBV7-8
D: TRBD1
size: NA
J: TRBJ2-5
CDR3: CASSLSGGAIAQYF
DNA: TGTGCCAGCAGCTTATCAGGGGGCGCGATTGCCCAGTACTTC

V: TRBV30
D: TRBD2
size: once
J: TRBJ2-7
CDR3: CAWSPGPGLVRYEQYF
DNA: TGTGCCTGGAGCCCCGGACCGGGACTAGTCAGATACGAGCAGTACTTC

V: TRBV9
D: NA
size: NA
J: TRBJ2-3
CDR3: CASSVGFGSPGTDTQYF
DNA: TGTGCCAGCAGCGTAGGGTTCGGCTCACCCGGCACAGATACGCAGTATTTT

V: TRBV9
D: NA
size: NA
J: TRBJ2-3
CDR3: CASSVDQSTDTQYF
DNA: TGTGCCAGCAGCGTAGATCAAAGCACAGATACGCAGTATTTT

V: TRBV5-1
D: TRBD2
size: NA
J: TRBJ2-1
CDR3: CASSAGLERSNEQFF
DNA: TGCGCCAGCAGCGCGGGACTAGAGCGGTCCAATGAGCAGTTCTTC

V: TRBV5-1
D: TRBD1
size: NA
J: TRBJ1-4
CDR3: CASSLVGGYNEKLFF
DNA: TGCGCCAGCAGCTTGGTAGGGGGCTATAATGAAAAACTGTTTTTT

V: TRBV6-6
D: TRBD2
size: NA
J: TRBJ2-1
CDR3: CASGPSGNVYNEQFF
DNA: TGTGCCAGTGGGCCTAGCGGCAATGTTTACAATGAGCAGTTCTTC

V: TRBV2
D: NA
size: many
J: TRBJ2-5
CDR3: CASRARRGPETQYF
DNA: TGTGCCAGCAGAGCCCGGAGGGGGCCGGAGACCCAGTACTTC

V: TRBV7-9
D: NA
size: many
J: TRBJ2-5
CDR3: CASSRGVGGVGKETQYF
DNA: TGTGCCAGCAGCCGAGGGGTCGGGGGAGTTGGAAAAGAGACCCAGTACTTC

V: TRBV4-3
D: TRBD2
size: few
J: TRBJ2-5
CDR3: CASSQYSGRAETQYF
DNA: TGCGCCAGCAGCCAGTATAGCGGGAGGGCAGAGACCCAGTACTTC

V: TRBV7-2
D: TRBD2
size: NA
J: TRBJ2-7
CDR3: CASSFTGTSGSEQYF
DNA: TGTGCCAGCAGCTTCACCGGGACTAGCGGGAGCGAGCAGTACTTC

V: TRBV10-1
D: TRBD1
size: NA
J: TRBJ2-7
CDR3: CASSGARQGQIPTYEQYF
DNA: TGCGCCAGCAGTGGTGCGAGACAGGGGCAAATTCCTACTTACGAGCAGTACTTC

V: TRBV11-2
D: NA
size: NA
J: TRBJ2-5
CDR3: CASSPLGRGERETQYF
DNA: TGTGCCAGCAGCCCCTTAGGGAGGGGGGAACGAGAGACCCAGTACTTC

V: TRBV5-6
D: TRBD1
size: NA
J: TRBJ2-7
CDR3: CASSLGRTGRYEQYF
DNA: TGTGCCAGCAGCTTGGGACGGACAGGGCGCTACGAGCAGTACTTC

V: TRBV2
D: NA
size: NA
J: TRBJ1-2
CDR3: CASSIRGRTNYGYTF
DNA: TGTGCCAGCAGCATCCGGGGGCGCACTAACTATGGCTACACCTTC

V: TRBV19
D: NA
size: few
J: TRBJ2-1
CDR3: CASSMRLLARYNEQFF
DNA: TGTGCCAGTAGTATGCGGCTTCTCGCACGTTACAATGAGCAGTTCTTC

V: TRBV6-5
D: NA
size: NA
J: TRBJ1-2
CDR3: CASSYGTDYGYTF
DNA: TGTGCCAGCAGTTACGGGACGGACTATGGCTACACCTTC

V: TRBV29-1
D: TRBD1
size: NA
J: TRBJ2-7
CDR3: CSVGTGGHEQYF
DNA: TGCAGCGTTGGGACAGGGGGCCACGAGCAGTACTTC

V: TRBV18
D: TRBD2
size: NA
J: TRBJ2-5
CDR3: CASSPTAGGPGETQYF
DNA: TGTGCCAGCTCACCAACGGCGGGAGGGCCCGGAGAGACCCAGTACTTC